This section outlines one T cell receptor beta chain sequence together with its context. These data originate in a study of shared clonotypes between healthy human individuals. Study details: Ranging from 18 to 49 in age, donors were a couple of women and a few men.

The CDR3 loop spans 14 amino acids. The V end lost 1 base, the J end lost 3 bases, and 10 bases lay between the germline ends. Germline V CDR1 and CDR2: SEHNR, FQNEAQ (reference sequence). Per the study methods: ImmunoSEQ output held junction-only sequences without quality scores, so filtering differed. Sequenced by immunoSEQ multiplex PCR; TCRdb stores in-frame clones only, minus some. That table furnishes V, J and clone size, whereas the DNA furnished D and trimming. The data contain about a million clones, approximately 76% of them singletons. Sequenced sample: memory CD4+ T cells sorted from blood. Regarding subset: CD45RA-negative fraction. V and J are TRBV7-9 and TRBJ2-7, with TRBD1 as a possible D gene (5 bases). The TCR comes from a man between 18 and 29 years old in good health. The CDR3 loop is CASSLEGSVYEQYF. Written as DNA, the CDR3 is TGTGCCAGCAGCTTAGAGGGGTCGGTCTACGAGCAGTACTTC.